The following is a TCR beta chain sequence with its context. The antigen is unknown. The entry originates in a study of identical twins. Study results and limitations: With monozygotic twins, out-of-frame TCR alpha sharing exceeded what models estimated. Among beta out-of-frame sequences, excess sharing between twins appeared weaker. For zero-insertion analyses, partial confounding could come from invariant MAIT and iNKT cells.

The CDR3 covers 15 residues. Germline CDR1 SNHLY, CDR2 FYNNEI. Trimming cost V 6 bases and J 0 bases, with 15 bases left between them. MiXCR, applied by TCRdb to the 5' RACE reads, yields one record per CDR3 protein. The sample carries approximately 220,000 distinct CDR3 sequences, approximately 7.3% recorded once. This sample also belongs to another study, concerning yellow fever vaccine responses in identical twins.

The sequenced material came from CD8+ T cells sorted from blood. The rearrangement uses TRBV2 and TRBJ2-7; D might be TRBD1 (5 bases). The sequence derives from a woman under 30 in good health. The CDR3 region is CASRAPRGSSYEQYV. The CDR3 DNA is TGTGCCAGCAGGGCCCCTAGGGGCAGCTCCTACGAGCAGTACGTC.